This T cell receptor beta chain was profiled in a study of T cell repertoires in breast cancer. This CDR3 is 15 amino acids long. V lost 2 bases, J lost 9 bases, and 14 bases stayed unmatched. Germline assignment: CDR1 SQVTM and CDR2 ANQGSEA. The expanded emulsion RT-PCR method captured paired alpha and beta chains from CD8+ T cells. A second nested PCR with blocking oligonucleotides suppressed unpaired genes. TCRdb processed the emulsion pairing reads anew with MiXCR; each CDR3 protein has one entry. This sample has roughly 39,000 distinct CDR3 sequences; over 40% occur once, and the top ten carry around 60%.

This TCR came from a pool of human donors with breast cancer or a healthy control (not recorded which). The specimen was CD8+ T cells. The V call is TRBV29-1, the J call TRBJ2-3, with TRBD1 identical over 7 bases. The CDR3 sequence is CSVERSGQPLTTQYF. The CDR3 DNA reads TGCAGCGTTGAAAGGTCGGGACAGCCTCTTACGACGCAGTATTTT.